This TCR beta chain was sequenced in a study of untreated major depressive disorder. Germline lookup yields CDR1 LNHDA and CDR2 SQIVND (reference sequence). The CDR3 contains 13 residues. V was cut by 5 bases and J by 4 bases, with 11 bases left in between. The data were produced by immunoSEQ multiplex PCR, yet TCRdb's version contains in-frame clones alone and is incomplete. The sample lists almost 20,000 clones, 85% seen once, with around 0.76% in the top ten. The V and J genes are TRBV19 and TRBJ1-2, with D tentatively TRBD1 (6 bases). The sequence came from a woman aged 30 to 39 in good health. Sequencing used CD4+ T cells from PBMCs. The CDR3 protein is CASSEDRTYGYTF. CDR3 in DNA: TGTGCCAGTAGTGAAGACAGGACCTATGGCTACACCTTC.